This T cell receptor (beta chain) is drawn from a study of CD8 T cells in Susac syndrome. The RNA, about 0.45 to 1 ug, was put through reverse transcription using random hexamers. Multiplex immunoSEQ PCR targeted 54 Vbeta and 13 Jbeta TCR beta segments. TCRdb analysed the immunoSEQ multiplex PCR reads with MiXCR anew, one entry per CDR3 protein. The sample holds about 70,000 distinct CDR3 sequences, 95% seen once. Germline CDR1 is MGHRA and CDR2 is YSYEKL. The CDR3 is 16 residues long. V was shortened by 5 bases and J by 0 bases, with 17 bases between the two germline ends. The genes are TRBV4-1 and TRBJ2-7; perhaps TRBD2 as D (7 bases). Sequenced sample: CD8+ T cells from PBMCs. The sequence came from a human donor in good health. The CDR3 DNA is TGCGCCAGCAGCTTTAAGGGGGGGTCTAGCTCCTACGAGCAGTACTTC. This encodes CASSFKGGSSSYEQYF.